The 13 T cell receptor beta chains listed next were all sequenced from one sample in a study of blood T cells in healthy people across ages. Then a second PCR, running roughly 7 to 12 cycles, was carried out with a sample-barcoded 5' primer and a J-beta primer mix. TCRdb reprocessed the 5' RACE reads with MiXCR, giving one entry per CDR3 protein. The sample has fewer than 800,000 distinct CDR3 sequences; more than 40% are singletons. The sequenced sample was blood. These receptors were collected from a woman aged 55 to 70 in good health.

This clonotype has a handful of counts. CDR3 DNA: TGTGCCACCAGCCCTCCTCCCCGAGGTGTTAATGAGCAGTACTTC. This sequence encodes CATSPPPRGVNEQYF. The V gene is TRBV15, the J gene TRBJ2-1; D is uncertain. Near its end, the DNA agrees better with TRBJ2-7, so the J call may be wrong. This CDR3 region has 15 residues. The germline V gene has CDR1 LNHNV and CDR2 YYDKDF (reference sequence).

The rearrangement uses TRBV3-1 and TRBJ1-2; D is possibly TRBD1 (6 bases). This CDR3 region has 14 residues. Trimming removed 4 bases at V and 5 bases at J, with 14 bases between. Germline values: CDR1 LGHDT, CDR2 YNNKEL (reference sequence). The chain's CDR3 is CASSPGQSSYGYTF. CDR3 nucleotide sequence: TGTGCCAGCAGCCCAGGACAGTCCTCTTATGGCTACACCTTC.

V and J are TRBV20-1 and TRBJ2-7, with 12 bases fitting TRBD2. The CDR3 length is 16 residues. CDR1 is DFQATT and CDR2 is SNEGSKA in the germline V gene (reference sequence). V gave up 1 base and J gave up 6 bases; unmatched junction bases: 10. CDR3 coding DNA: TGCAGTGCTAGAGTCCCTACTAGCGGGAGGTTCCTCGAGCAGTACTTC. This translates into CSARVPTSGRFLEQYF.

This clonotype was detected only a few times. The genes are TRBV20-1 and TRBJ1-5; 9 bases align to TRBD1. The ends lost 0 bases at V and 13 bases at J; junction bases unmatched: 7. CDR3 size: 13 residues. CDR1 is DFQATT, CDR2 SNEGSKA, per germline (reference sequence). This CDR3 is CSAREQGAGQQHF. The DNA of the CDR3 is TGCAGTGCTAGAGAACAGGGGGCAGGGCAACAGCATTTT.

This chain joins TRBV4-3 and TRBJ2-5; tentative D call: TRBD1 (6 bases). Trimming left V 2 bases short and J 5 bases short, with 15 bases between. The CDR3 has 15 residues. Germline V gene sequence: CDR1 LGHNA, CDR2 YSLEER. This CDR3 reads CASSQLGGGSETQYF. CDR3 sequence (DNA): TGCGCCAGCAGCCAATTAGGGGGTGGGAGCGAGACCCAGTACTTC.

This clonotype was counted only a few times. This chain joins TRBV28 and TRBJ2-7; 10 bases fit TRBD2. Germline loops: CDR1 MDHEN, CDR2 SYDVKM. V trimming: 7 bases; J trimming: 2 bases; junction bases outside the gene matches: 8. CDR3 length equals 15 residues. CDR3 nucleotides: TGTGCCAGCACCTCAAGCCTAGCGGGAGCCTACGAGCAGTACTTC. Amino acids: CASTSSLAGAYEQYF. Full variable domain (remainder filled in from reference TRBV28 and TRBJ2-7): DVKVTQSSRYLVKRTGEKVFLECVQDMDHENMFWYRQDPGLGLRLIYFSYDVKMKEKGDIPEGYSVSREKKERFSLILESASTNQTSMYLCASTSSLAGAYEQYFGPGTRLTVT.

This clonotype was counted between two and nine times. The rearrangement uses TRBV11-2 and TRBJ2-1, with 9 bases identical to TRBD2. The CDR3 is 17 amino acids. Germline trimming cut 6 bases from V and 3 bases from J; bases unmatched to any gene: 12. Germline CDR1 reads SGHAT; CDR2 reads FQNNGV. CDR3 DNA sequence: TGTGCCAGCAGGGCGCCGGGCGGGAGGGCCTACTACAATGAGCAGTTCTTC. Translating gives CASRAPGGRAYYNEQFF. The full variable domain, in which reference TRBV11-2 and TRBJ2-1 provide the parts outside the CDR3, is EAGVAQSPRYKIIEKRQSVAFWCNPISGHATLYWYQQILGQGPKLLIQFQNNGVVDDSQLPKDRFSAERLKGVDSTLKIQPAKLEDSAVYLCASRAPGGRAYYNEQFFGPGTRLTVL.

The chain has TRBV5-1 and TRBJ2-1, with D possibly called TRBD1 or TRBD2 (6 bases each). The CDR3 sequence is 17 residues long. CDR1 is SGHRS, CDR2 YFSETQ, per germline. V was clipped by 4 bases and J by 10 bases, with 27 bases between them. CDR3 nucleotide sequence: TGCGCCAGCAGCCGCGCGGAGGGGGTGTGGCGGAGCTACGAGCAGTTCTTC. It yields the protein CASSRAEGVWRSYEQFF.

This clonotype has just one count. The rearrangement uses TRBV3-1 and TRBJ2-7; TRBD1 might be the D (6 bases). This CDR3 has 15 residues. The germline V and J ends were trimmed by 1 base and 3 bases, with 13 bases remaining between them. The germline gives CDR1 LGHDT, CDR2 YNNKEL (reference sequence). The CDR3 spells CASSQGSQGNYEQYF. For the CDR3, the DNA is TGTGCCAGCAGCCAAGGGAGCCAGGGGAACTACGAGCAGTACTTC.

Remarks on this clonotype: This may stem from a read error, because a much larger clone lies one nucleotide away. The J gene is TRBJ2-7, the V gene TRBV21-1; the DNA was not compared with TRBD1, the D call given in the table. The last part of the DNA fits TRBJ2-4 better; the J call may be wrong. TRBV21-1 constitutes a pseudogene. The CDR3 runs 13 residues. This chain's CDR3 is CANSKARGNIQYF. The CDR3, as DNA: TGTGCCAACAGCAAAGCAAGGGGAAACATTCAGTACTTC.

This chain joins TRBV15 and TRBJ2-7; unclear D gene. CDR3 length: 13 residues. Germline CDR1 and CDR2: LNHNV and YYDKDF (reference sequence). Trimming took off 3 bases at V and 3 bases at J, with 9 bases between the two ends. Here the CDR3 reads CATSRLRSYEQYF. For the CDR3, the DNA is TGTGCCACCAGCAGGCTGCGGAGCTACGAGCAGTACTTC.

V usage is TRBV11-3 and J usage is TRBJ2-7; 11 bases are shared with TRBD1. V lost 5 bases and J lost 5; bases outside the gene matches: 8. Germline V lookup: CDR1 SGHNT, CDR2 YENEEA. CDR3 size: 15 residues. The CDR3 DNA is TGTGCCAGCAGCCCCGGACAGGGGGCGAGTCACGAGCAGTACTTC. It encodes CASSPGQGASHEQYF. Combining the CDR3 with reference TRBV11-3 and TRBJ2-7 gives the whole variable domain EAGVVQSPRYKIIEKKQPVAFWCNPISGHNTLYWYLQNLGQGPELLIRYENEEAVDDSQLPKDRFSAERLKGVDSTLKIQPAELGDSAVYLCASSPGQGASHEQYFGPGTRLTVT.

This clonotype occurred a few times. This sequence joins TRBV7-2 and TRBJ2-2, with D uncertain. With 6 bases removed from V and 0 bases from J, the gap between germline ends came to 5 bases. The CDR3 length is 13 residues. The germline V gene encodes CDR1 SGHTA and CDR2 FQGNSA. CDR3 DNA: TGTGCCAGCAGTGTTCCGAACACCGGGGAGCTGTTTTTT. The encoded protein is CASSVPNTGELFF.